This T cell receptor beta chain is drawn from a study of T-cell memory formation after mild COVID-19. The CDR3 totals 14 residues. TCRdb itself ran the 5' RACE reads through MiXCR, one entry per CDR3 protein. The data show more than 150,000 distinct CDR3 sequences, roughly 20% seen once. General observations from the study: Clones that contracted from day 15 to 85 were balanced CD4/CD8, while later expanders leaned CD4+.

As for this clonotype: Antigen: not known. An end of the junction does not agree with germline; a read error may underlie this.

The clonotype comes from a man aged 18 to 30 who had mild COVID-19 (a few samples of this study predate the infection). Cell type and time point are not known. Sample: PBMCs or a T cell subset sorted from them (not recorded which). This rearrangement joins TRBV12-3 or TRBV12-4 to TRBJ1-2; D gene unclear. The CDR3 is CASSLAATSYGYTF. CDR3 in DNA: TGTGCCAGCAGCTTAGCGGCAACGAGCTATGGCTACACCTTC.